Presented here are 26 T cell receptor beta chains from one specimen sequenced in a study of shared clonotypes between healthy human individuals. Naive-designated CD8 cells lacked CD45RO, were positively enriched for CCR7, and omitted terminally differentiated effector memory CD45RA+ cells. Repertoires were generated with immunoSEQ multiplex PCR, while TCRdb's copy carries only in-frame clones and drops some. The table has about 2.2 million clones, just under 95% seen once. Sequenced sample: naive CD8+ T cells from PBMCs. Receptors originate from a young man in good health. Some clones in this sample may be carry-over from other donors' samples.

This chain joins TRBV29-1 and TRBJ2-2; D possibly corresponds to TRBD2 (5 bases). The CDR3 extends over 12 amino acids. Germline V gene lookup returns CDR1 SQVTM and CDR2 ANQGSEA. Between the trimmed V and J ends, which lost 4 bases and 6 bases, there was a span of 9 bases. The CDR3 loop is CSVGLIAGELFF. The CDR3, as DNA: TGCAGCGTTGGACTAATAGCCGGGGAGCTGTTTTTT.

The chain links TRBV2 to TRBJ1-2; possibly TRBD1 for D (5 bases). CDR3 length: 16 amino acids. V was pared by 10 bases and J by 8 bases, with 29 bases between. Germline assignment: CDR1 SNHLY and CDR2 FYNNEI. CDR3 in DNA: TGTGCCACCACTGGGGCAGTACTCGTTGAAAGACGAGGCTACACCTTC. Protein: CATTGAVLVERRGYTF.

The V gene is TRBV4-1, the J gene TRBJ1-1, with 8 nucleotides matching TRBD1. V gave up 2 bases and J gave up 6 bases; unmatched junction bases: 5. CDR1 and CDR2 from the germline V gene are MGHRA and YSYEKL. The CDR3 covers 14 residues. The CDR3 protein is CASSQSGQGPEAFF. The CDR3 coding sequence is TGCGCCAGCAGCCAATCCGGACAGGGCCCTGAAGCTTTCTTT.

The CDR3 DNA follows: TGCGCCAGCAGCTTGAGGGGTGTGACCTACGAGCAGTACTTC. It is translated as CASSLRGVTYEQYF. V gene TRBV5-1 combines with J gene TRBJ2-7; TRBD1 might be the D (5 bases). There are 14 residues in the CDR3. Trimming cost V 1 base and J 2 bases, with 10 bases left between them. Germline V gene sequence: CDR1 SGHRS, CDR2 YFSETQ.

V and J are TRBV15 and TRBJ2-2, with TRBD1 identical over 9 bases. Germline CDR1 LNHNV, CDR2 YYDKDF (reference sequence). Trimming took 3 bases from V and 0 from J; bases not matched to a gene: 8. This CDR3 is built from 18 residues. CDR3 sequence reads: CATSSLAQGAPNTGELFF. The CDR3 DNA reads TGTGCCACCAGCAGCCTAGCACAGGGGGCACCGAACACCGGGGAGCTGTTTTTT.

The rearrangement joins TRBV27 to TRBJ2-1; D not resolved. Trimming took 4 bases from V and 2 from J, leaving 9 bases between them. CDR1 and CDR2 (germline): MNHEY, SMNVEV (reference sequence). This CDR3 has 14 residues. For the CDR3, the DNA is TGTGCCAGCAGTTGGGCAGGTGCCTACAATGAGCAGTTCTTC. Translating it yields CASSWAGAYNEQFF.

V gene TRBV28 combines with J gene TRBJ2-7; 7 bases map to TRBD2. V lost 5 bases, J lost 1 base, and 8 bases stayed unmatched. The germline CDR1 and CDR2 sequences are MDHEN and SYDVKM. CDR3 length equals 15 residues. The DNA of the CDR3 is TGTGCCAGCAGTCGAGTCGGCGGGAGTTCCTACGAGCAGTACTTC. This codes for CASSRVGGSSYEQYF.

The count of this clone is one. The DNA for the CDR3 is TGTGCCAGCAGCTCCCTCGCGGACTCTGGGGCCAACGTCCTGACTTTC. Translating gives CASSSLADSGANVLTF. The J gene is TRBJ2-6, the V gene TRBV13; D is ambiguous. Germline V gene sequence: CDR1 PRHDT, CDR2 FYEKMQ (reference sequence). V was cut by 4 bases and J by 0 bases, with 10 bases left in between. This CDR3 region has 16 residues. The full variable domain, with the rest looked up from reference TRBV13 and TRBJ2-6, is AAGVIQSPRHLIKEKRETATLKCYPIPRHDTVYWYQQGPGQDPQFLISFYEKMQSDKGSIPDRFSAQQFSDYHSELNMSSLELGDSALYFCASSSLADSGANVLTFGAGSRLTVL.

This clone appeared a single time. V usage is TRBV5-4 and J usage is TRBJ2-7, with D perhaps matching TRBD2 (5 bases). V gave up 4 bases and J gave up 7 bases, with 12 bases separating them. The CDR3 is made up of 12 amino acids. The germline gives CDR1 SGHNT, CDR2 YYREEE (reference sequence). CDR3 bases: TGTGCCAGCAGCATCCTAACGGGGGAGCAGTACTTC. Amino acid sequence: CASSILTGEQYF.

This clone was recorded a few times. The CDR3 DNA reads as TGTGCCAGCAGCTTAGATGGGGAACCCGAGCAGTACTTC. It encodes CASSLDGEPEQYF. The chain links TRBV7-9 to TRBJ2-7; D is unresolved. The ends were cut back, 1 base at V and 6 bases at J, with 10 bases in the middle. CDR3 size: 13 residues. Looked up from germline, CDR1 is SEHNR and CDR2 is FQNEAQ (reference sequence).

This chain joins TRBV19 and TRBJ1-1; D gene unclear. Trimming left V 7 bases short and J 11 bases short, with 14 bases between. CDR1 is LNHDA and CDR2 is SQIVND in the germline V gene (reference sequence). The CDR3 loop spans 11 amino acids. The chain's CDR3 is CASKTSARAFF. The CDR3, as DNA: TGTGCCAGTAAAACTTCTGCCAGGGCTTTCTTT.

This clone was recorded only once. The chain joins TRBV11-2 to TRBJ1-3; D is uncertain. Trimming shortened V by 2 bases and J by 0 bases, and 8 bases separated the two germline ends. The CDR3 loop spans 15 amino acids. Germline V gene lookup returns CDR1 SGHAT and CDR2 FQNNGV. CDR3 residues: CASSLIRSSGNTIYF. The CDR3 bases are TGTGCCAGCAGCTTAATCCGGAGCTCTGGAAACACCATATATTTT.

The chain uses TRBV19 and TRBJ1-1; 9 nucleotides agree with TRBD1. CDR1 is LNHDA, CDR2 SQIVND, per germline (reference sequence). This CDR3 has 16 amino acids. Losses at the gene ends were 9 bases for V and 1 base for J; bases not matched to a gene: 12. CDR3 protein: CASRTGVVGANTEAFF. CDR3 nucleotide sequence: TGTGCCAGCAGGACAGGGGTGGTCGGAGCGAACACTGAAGCTTTCTTT.

This chain joins TRBV18 and TRBJ2-2; D is unresolved. CDR3 length: 12 residues. Trimming removed 3 bases at V and 8 bases at J, with 7 bases between. Germline CDR1 and CDR2: KGHSH and LQKENI. As DNA, the CDR3 is TGTGCCAGCTCACCGTTTTCTGGGGAGCTGTTTTTT. Its protein is CASSPFSGELFF.

The chain links TRBV6-1 to TRBJ2-5; 7 nucleotides match TRBD2. Germline V gives CDR1 MNHNS, CDR2 SASEGT. V was pared by 2 bases and J by 13 bases, with 13 bases of the junction left unmatched. CDR3 length: 14 residues. The CDR3, as DNA: TGTGCCAGCAGTGAATCCGGGTCGGGGGGATTAAGGTACTTC. Translation gives CASSESGSGGLRYF.

The chain has TRBV4-3 and TRBJ1-5, with D hard to call. The CDR3 length is 16 residues. Between the trimmed V and J ends, which lost 3 bases and 1 base, there was a span of 13 bases. Germline-derived CDR1 and CDR2 are LGHNA and YSLEER. The CDR3 DNA sequence: TGCGCCAGCAGCCATGGTGTGGTAGGGAGCAATCAGCCCCAGCATTTT. The encoded protein is CASSHGVVGSNQPQHF.

This chain links TRBV19 with TRBJ2-7; 7 positions agree with TRBD2. CDR3 size: 13 residues. V lost 6 bases, J lost 3 bases, and 5 bases stayed unmatched. Germline-derived CDR1 and CDR2 are LNHDA and SQIVND (reference sequence). The CDR3 DNA reads TGTGCCAGTAGCGCGGGGGTGTACTACGAGCAGTACTTC. It encodes CASSAGVYYEQYF.

The chain joins TRBV7-2 to TRBJ2-7, with 8 bases that match TRBD1. This CDR3 is built from 15 residues. Germline CDR1 SGHTA, CDR2 FQGNSA. V gave up 8 bases and J gave up 3 bases; unmatched junction bases: 12. CDR3 protein: CASSLMDRENYEQYF. CDR3 DNA sequence: TGTGCCAGCTCCCTGATGGACAGGGAGAACTACGAGCAGTACTTC.

The rearrangement joins TRBV5-5 to TRBJ1-2, with 7 bases aligning to TRBD1. This CDR3 region has 11 residues. Germline lookup yields CDR1 SGHKS and CDR2 YYEKEE (reference sequence). J lost 8 bases, V lost 4 bases, and 2 bases had no gene match. The DNA of the CDR3 is TGTGCCAGCAGCGACAGGGAAGGCTACACCTTC. It encodes CASSDREGYTF. The variable domain in full, with the rest retrieved from reference TRBV5-5 and TRBJ1-2, is DAGVTQSPTHLIKTRGQQVTLRCSPISGHKSVSWYQQVLGQGPQFIFQYYEKEERGRGNFPDRFSARQFPNYSSELNVNALLLGDSALYLCASSDREGYTFGSGTRLTVV.

The CDR3 loop reads CASSSRAGLADTQYF. The CDR3 region has the DNA TGTGCCAGCTCCTCACGCGCAGGGCTTGCAGATACGCAGTATTTT. The V and J genes are TRBV18 and TRBJ2-3, with TRBD1 as a possible D gene (5 bases). Germline V gene lookup returns CDR1 KGHSH and CDR2 LQKENI. V lost 6 bases and J 4 bases, leaving 17 bases between the germline ends. This CDR3 spans 15 amino acids.

In regard to this clone: The same CDR3 is also encoded by other DNA sequences in this sample. The chain carries TRBV5-1 and TRBJ2-3, with D uncertain. From germline, CDR1 is SGHRS and CDR2 YFSETQ. This CDR3 has 12 residues. The V end lost 1 base, the J end lost 4 bases, and 4 bases lay between the germline ends. The CDR3 DNA is TGCGCCAGCAGCTTGACTCCAGATACGCAGTATTTT. Encoded protein: CASSLTPDTQYF. The whole variable domain, filled in from reference TRBV5-1 and TRBJ2-3, reads KAGVTQTPRYLIKTRGQQVTLSCSPISGHRSVSWYQQTPGQGLQFLFEYFSETQRNKGNFPGRFSGRQFSNSRSEMNVSTLELGDSALYLCASSLTPDTQYFGPGTRLTVL.

The chain combines TRBV27 with TRBJ1-5; TRBD1 agrees at 8 bases. The CDR3 extends over 13 amino acids. J gave up 16 bases and V 3 bases, and 11 bases lay outside the gene matches. Germline CDR1 reads MNHEY; CDR2 reads SMNVEV (reference sequence). This chain's CDR3 is CASSFQGQVGFHF. CDR3 DNA sequence: TGTGCCAGCAGTTTCCAGGGACAGGTTGGGTTTCATTTT.

The chain couples TRBV6-1 to TRBJ1-5; D remains ambiguous. Looked up from germline, CDR1 is MNHNS and CDR2 is SASEGT. The CDR3 spans 15 residues. Trimming left V 2 bases short and J 0 bases short, with 8 bases between. In nucleotides, the CDR3 is TGTGCCAGCAGTGAACAAACCTATAGCAATCAGCCCCAGCATTTT. Its protein product is CASSEQTYSNQPQHF.

This chain links TRBV29-1 with TRBJ2-7, with 8 bases fitting TRBD2. The V gene's germline CDR1 is SQVTM and CDR2 ANQGSEA. CDR3 length: 14 amino acids. Losses at the gene ends were 8 bases for V and 6 bases for J; bases not matched to a gene: 15. DNA for the CDR3: TGCAGCTTCGATTCTGGAGCGGGAGAACGCGAGCAGTACTTC. Its translation is CSFDSGAGEREQYF.

The chain carries TRBV27 and TRBJ1-2, with 9 bases matching TRBD1. CDR1 is MNHEY, CDR2 SMNVEV, per germline (reference sequence). The CDR3 sequence is 14 residues long. Germline trimming cut 10 bases from V and 4 bases from J; bases unmatched to any gene: 10. The CDR3 loop reads CATQSGTGIYGYTF. CDR3 nucleotides: TGTGCCACCCAATCTGGGACAGGGATCTATGGCTACACCTTC.

This chain connects TRBV27 to TRBJ2-1; D is ambiguous. CDR1 and CDR2 (germline): MNHEY, SMNVEV (reference sequence). CDR3 length equals 15 residues. Trimming pared 5 bases from V and 7 bases from J, leaving 18 bases between. The CDR3 here is CASSALSGWDNEQFF. CDR3 sequence (DNA): TGTGCCAGCAGTGCATTATCCGGATGGGATAATGAGCAGTTCTTC.